The sample holds one count of the clone carrying this TCR beta chain. The antigen is unknown. The PCR employed 60 Vbeta primers together with 13 Jbeta primers. The repertoire was sequenced with immunoSEQ multiplex PCR; TCRdb's copy has only in-frame clones and lacks some. The data hold about 89,000 clones, with about 74% observed a single time. The sample originates from a study of cytomegalovirus exposure and HLA in healthy donors. Study details: Earlier, 150 million to 200 million T cells were analyzed, and more than 100 million unique TCR beta sequences were found among them. In terms of ancestry, the Caucasian-associated cluster contained about four fifths of the roughly 400 genotyped donors. General study findings and limits: It was fewer than 200 TCR beta chains that were listed as cytomegalovirus-associated.

This CDR3 has 16 residues. This rearrangement joins TRBV21-1 to TRBJ1-1. TRBV21-1 is a pseudogene locus. Sequenced input: PBMCs. The receptor comes from a man between 25 and 39 years old in good health and CMV-seronegative. CDR3 DNA: TGTGCCAGCAGCAATTTAGCACGGAGGGGATGTGCTGAAGCTTTCTTT. Translated, it gives CASSNLARRGCAEAFF.